Listed below are T cell receptor beta chains from one sample, sequenced in a study of CD8 T cells in Susac syndrome. One entry per CDR3 protein results from TCRdb running MiXCR on the immunoSEQ multiplex PCR reads. The sample consists of some 200,000 distinct CDR3 sequences, around nine tenths of them appearing once. The specimen was CD4+ T cells from PBMCs. These TCRs come from a human donor with Susac syndrome. Both conserved end residues are part of each CDR3. The order of the fields is clone size, V gene, D gene, J gene, CDR3 length, CDR3 protein, CDR3 DNA. D genes are given only for firm matches. Size tells how often a clone was seen (once, few, many) or the class of an expanded clone, and some rows leave it out.

-	TRBV24-1	-	TRBJ2-5	13	CATSDPGLETQYF	TGTGCCACCAGTGACCCGGGCCTAGAGACCCAGTACTTC
-	TRBV5-1	TRBD1	TRBJ2-7	14	CASSLTGEGYEQYF	TGCGCCAGCAGCCTGACAGGGGAAGGCTACGAGCAGTACTTC
-	TRBV30	-	TRBJ1-6	15	CAWRGGSSYNSPLHF	TGTGCCTGGAGGGGTGGGAGCTCCTATAATTCACCCCTCCACTTT
-	TRBV7-2	TRBD1	TRBJ2-7	15	CASSPGTGFSYEQYF	TGTGCCAGCAGCCCCGGGACAGGGTTTTCCTACGAGCAGTACTTC
once	TRBV5-6	-	TRBJ1-5	15	CASSLWGGSHQPQHF	TGTGCCAGCAGCTTGTGGGGGGGGAGTCATCAGCCCCAGCATTTT
-	TRBV4-1	-	TRBJ1-2	14	CASSQGNSPYGYTF	TGCGCCAGCAGCCAAGGTAACAGTCCCTATGGCTACACCTTC
-	TRBV19	-	TRBJ1-5	13	CASSRSGQQPQHF	TGTGCCAGTAGTCGCTCCGGCCAACAGCCCCAGCATTTT
-	TRBV12-3/TRBV12-4	-	TRBJ2-3	12	CASRWGEDTQYF	TGTGCCAGCAGATGGGGGGAGGATACGCAGTATTTT
-	TRBV20-1	TRBD1	TRBJ1-1	12	CSGEGADAEAFF	TGCAGTGGGGAGGGGGCTGATGCTGAAGCTTTCTTT
-	TRBV6-6	-	TRBJ2-7	13	CASSYPTVPEQYF	TGTGCCAGCAGTTACCCTACAGTACCCGAGCAGTACTTC
once	TRBV30	-	TRBJ2-5	13	CAWSVGNQETQYF	TGTGCCTGGAGTGTGGGTAACCAAGAGACCCAGTACTTC
-	TRBV3-1	-	TRBJ1-1	14	CASSQDSGFTEAFF	TGTGCCAGCAGCCAAGATTCGGGTTTCACTGAAGCTTTCTTT
-	TRBV24-1	-	TRBJ2-1	15	CATSDPRGYHNEQFF	TGTGCCACCAGTGATCCCAGGGGCTACCACAATGAGCAGTTCTTC
-	TRBV3-1	TRBD2	TRBJ2-5	15	CASRRTSGGEETQYF	TGTGCCAGCAGACGGACTAGCGGGGGGGAAGAGACCCAGTACTTC
-	TRBV27	TRBD1	TRBJ1-1	14	CASSSVSGGTEAFF	TGTGCCAGCAGTTCCGTCTCAGGGGGGACTGAAGCTTTCTTT
-	TRBV28	-	TRBJ2-3	15	CASSPPASSTDTQYF	TGTGCCAGCAGTCCTCCAGCCTCTAGCACAGATACGCAGTATTTT
-	TRBV20-1	TRBD1	TRBJ1-2	13	CSAREDRVYGYTF	TGCAGTGCTAGAGAGGACAGGGTGTATGGCTACACCTTC
once	TRBV4-1	-	TRBJ1-1	15	CASSQAGFLYTEAFF	TGCGCCAGCAGCCAAGCCGGTTTCCTGTACACTGAAGCTTTCTTT
-	TRBV30	-	TRBJ2-3	14	CAWRSSLNTDTQYF	TGTGCCTGGAGGTCTAGCCTAAACACAGATACGCAGTATTTT
once	TRBV7-9	TRBD1	TRBJ2-1	15	CASSPGQVAYNEQFF	TGTGCCAGCAGCCCTGGACAGGTTGCATACAATGAGCAGTTCTTC
-	TRBV9	-	TRBJ1-4	15	CASSPRQTPGGKLFF	TGTGCCAGCAGCCCCCGACAGACCCCCGGGGGGAAACTGTTTTTT
-	TRBV30	TRBD1	TRBJ1-3	15	CASDGTAISGNTIYF	TGTGCCTCCGACGGGACAGCGATCTCTGGAAACACCATATATTTT
-	TRBV6-1	-	TRBJ1-2	15	CASSGGLGRNYGYTF	TGTGCCAGCAGTGGGGGCCTCGGGAGAAACTATGGCTACACCTTC
-	TRBV2	-	TRBJ1-2	14	CASSIGGKNYGYTF	TGTGCCAGCAGTATAGGGGGTAAGAACTATGGCTACACCTTC
-	TRBV18	TRBD2	TRBJ2-1	18	CASSPPGLAGALYNEQFF	TGTGCCAGCTCACCTCCGGGACTAGCGGGAGCCCTCTACAATGAGCAGTTCTTC
-	TRBV6-6	-	TRBJ2-5	11	CASSYRETQYF	TGTGCCAGCAGTTACAGAGAGACCCAGTACTTC
-	TRBV30	TRBD2	TRBJ2-1	17	CAWSETSGGALGNEQFF	TGTGCCTGGAGCGAGACTAGCGGGGGGGCTTTGGGCAATGAGCAGTTCTTC
-	TRBV9	-	TRBJ2-7	13	CASSPRLTYEQYF	TGTGCCAGCAGCCCTCGGTTAACCTACGAGCAGTACTTC
-	TRBV7-9	TRBD2	TRBJ2-5	17	CASSLYGGRSSGETQYF	TGTGCCAGCAGCTTATATGGCGGGAGGAGTAGTGGGGAGACCCAGTACTTC
-	TRBV30	TRBD1	TRBJ1-5	18	CAWSAGTGGANSNQPQHF	TGTGCCTGGAGTGCGGGGACAGGGGGCGCAAATAGCAATCAGCCCCAGCATTTT
once	TRBV20-1	-	TRBJ2-7	14	CSARDRQPPYEQYF	TGCAGTGCTAGAGATCGACAACCACCCTACGAGCAGTACTTC
once	TRBV4-2	-	TRBJ1-3	15	CASSQDSNSGNTIYF	TGTGCCAGCAGCCAAGATTCCAACTCTGGAAACACCATATATTTT
-	TRBV29-1	TRBD1	TRBJ2-1	12	CSVDTGDNEQFF	TGCAGCGTTGATACAGGGGATAATGAGCAGTTCTTC
-	TRBV9	-	TRBJ2-6	15	CASSVGGVGANVLTF	TGTGCCAGCAGCGTAGGAGGGGTTGGGGCCAACGTCCTGACTTTC
-	TRBV12-3/TRBV12-4	-	TRBJ1-6	14	CASSPGSYNSPLHF	TGTGCCAGCAGCCCGGGCTCCTATAATTCACCCCTCCACTTT
-	TRBV5-8	-	TRBJ2-1	13	CASSLVAPIEQFF	TGTGCCAGCAGCTTGGTAGCCCCCATTGAGCAGTTCTTC
-	TRBV10-1	TRBD2	TRBJ2-1	15	CASSPGLAVVYEQFF	TGCGCCAGCAGCCCGGGACTAGCGGTAGTGTATGAGCAGTTCTTC
-	TRBV6-1	TRBD1	TRBJ2-2	14	CASSRQGATGELFF	TGTGCCAGCAGCCGTCAGGGGGCCACCGGGGAGCTGTTTTTT
-	TRBV3-1	TRBD1	TRBJ1-2	16	CASSQGQGVANYGYTF	TGTGCCAGCAGCCAAGGACAGGGGGTAGCTAACTATGGCTACACCTTC
-	TRBV12-3/TRBV12-4	TRBD1	TRBJ1-2	14	CASSLTGANYGYTF	TGTGCCAGCAGTTTGACAGGGGCGAACTATGGCTACACCTTC
-	TRBV10-2	TRBD2	TRBJ2-3	17	CASRGGLAAPVGDTQYF	TGCGCCAGCAGGGGCGGACTAGCGGCCCCCGTGGGAGATACGCAGTATTTT
-	TRBV4-1	TRBD2	TRBJ2-3	18	CASSHPPPGLAPTDTQYF	TGCGCCAGCAGCCATCCCCCGCCGGGACTAGCCCCCACAGATACGCAGTATTTT
-	TRBV20-1	TRBD2	TRBJ2-1	12	CSGLAEYNEQFF	TGCAGTGGACTAGCGGAGTACAATGAGCAGTTCTTC
-	TRBV7-6	TRBD1	TRBJ1-4	15	CASSPRDSQREKLFF	TGTGCCAGCAGCCCCCGGGACAGCCAAAGGGAAAAACTGTTTTTT
few	TRBV4-1	-	TRBJ1-2	14	CASSQDSIGLGYTF	TGCGCCAGCAGCCAAGATTCAATAGGGTTGGGCTACACCTTC
once	TRBV6-1	TRBD1	TRBJ2-2	15	CASSVTGGTTGELFF	TGTGCCAGCAGTGTTACAGGGGGTACTACCGGGGAGCTGTTTTTT
-	TRBV9	TRBD2	TRBJ2-1	15	CASSASGVTYNEQFF	TGTGCCAGCAGTGCTAGCGGGGTTACGTACAATGAGCAGTTCTTC
few	TRBV11-2	TRBD1	TRBJ2-4	18	CASSLEGVRGRTKNIQYF	TGTGCCAGCAGCTTAGAGGGGGTCAGGGGGCGGACCAAAAACATTCAGTACTTC
-	TRBV19	-	TRBJ2-5	14	CASSIDKGRETQYF	TGTGCCAGTAGTATAGATAAGGGGCGAGAGACCCAGTACTTC
-	TRBV20-1	TRBD2	TRBJ2-2	19	CSAMASGRAVLHPEGELFF	TGCAGTGCCATGGCTAGCGGGAGGGCCGTTCTCCACCCTGAGGGGGAGCTGTTTTTT
few	TRBV29-1	TRBD1	TRBJ1-5	15	CSVTLQGYSNQPQHF	TGCAGCGTGACCCTACAGGGGTATAGCAATCAGCCCCAGCATTTT
-	TRBV7-9	-	TRBJ2-2	14	CASIGISNTGEPFF	TGTGCCAGCATAGGGATATCGAACACCGGGGAGCCGTTTTTT
-	TRBV19	-	TRBJ1-1	14	CASSMPGMNTEAFF	TGTGCCAGTAGTATGCCAGGGATGAACACTGAAGCTTTCTTT
-	TRBV7-9	-	TRBJ1-1	14	CASSRQSYNTEAFF	TGTGCCAGCAGTAGACAGTCGTATAACACTGAAGCTTTCTTT
-	TRBV24-1	TRBD2	TRBJ2-3	16	CATSDPSGRYQDTQYF	TGTGCCACCAGTGATCCCAGCGGGAGGTATCAAGATACGCAGTATTTT
-	TRBV28	-	TRBJ1-2	11	CASTANYGYTF	TGTGCCAGCACCGCTAACTATGGCTACACCTTC